The entry that follows covers one T cell receptor beta chain sequence. Its antigen is undetermined. This sample was included in a study of cytomegalovirus exposure and HLA in healthy donors. Germline V gives CDR1 SGHVS, CDR2 FQNEAQ. This CDR3 region has 16 residues. Trimming pared 4 bases from V and 2 bases from J, leaving 16 bases between. Whole-study results and caveats: Later analysis identified several of the most significant clusters that appeared linked to common viral pathogens. In a later analysis, a genetic analysis reported fewer productive-TCR N-insertions in an Asian-associated ancestry cluster than the cohort average. TCR beta V- and J-gene trimming was later associated with a missense DCLRE1C variant.

With 60 Vbeta and 13 Jbeta primers, the PCR was carried out. TCRdb's copy holds only in-frame clones and misses some; the assay was immunoSEQ multiplex PCR. The repertoire holds 180,000 or so clones, with 70% to 90% as singletons. The material sequenced was PBMCs. This receptor was obtained from a young man in good health and CMV-seropositive. The chain is built from TRBV7-8 and TRBJ2-3; possible D gene TRBD2, 7 bases. Here the CDR3 reads CASSSRGDILTDTQYF. The DNA of the CDR3 is TGTGCCAGCAGCTCCCGGGGGGACATCCTCACAGATACGCAGTATTTT. Drawing the rest from reference TRBV7-8 and TRBJ2-3, the complete variable domain is GAGVSQSPRYKVAKRGQDVALRCDPISGHVSLFWYQQALGQGPEFLTYFQNEAQLDKSGLPSDRFFAERPEGSVSTLKIQRTQQEDSAVYLCASSSRGDILTDTQYFGPGTRLTVL.